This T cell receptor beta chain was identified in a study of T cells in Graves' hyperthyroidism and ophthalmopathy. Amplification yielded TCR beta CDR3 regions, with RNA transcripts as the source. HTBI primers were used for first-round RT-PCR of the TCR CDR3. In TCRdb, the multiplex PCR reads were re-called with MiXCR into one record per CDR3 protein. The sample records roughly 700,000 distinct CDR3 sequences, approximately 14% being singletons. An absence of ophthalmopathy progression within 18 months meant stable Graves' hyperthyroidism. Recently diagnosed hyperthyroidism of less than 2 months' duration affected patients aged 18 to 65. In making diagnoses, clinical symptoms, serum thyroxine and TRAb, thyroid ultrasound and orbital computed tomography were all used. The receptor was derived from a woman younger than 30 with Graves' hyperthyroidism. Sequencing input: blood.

In DNA form, the CDR3 reads TGTGCCAGCAGCCTCCCGCCCGGGCAGCCTCAAGAGACCCAGTACTTC. It encodes CASSLPPGQPQETQYF. The chain employs TRBV7-6 and TRBJ2-5; D is uncertain. V was pared by 5 bases and J by 2 bases, with 18 bases between. CDR3 size: 16 residues. CDR1 is SGHVS, CDR2 FNYEAQ, per germline.